This record looks at one TCR beta chain sequence and its context. Its target is unknown. This CDR3 has 11 residues. V was cut by 6 bases and J by 5 bases, with 10 bases left in between. Germline lookup yields CDR1 SQVTM and CDR2 ANQGSEA. Graves' hyperthyroidism was deemed stable absent ophthalmopathy progression within 18 months. Participants, patients aged 18 to 65, had newly diagnosed hyperthyroidism with a duration under 2 months. Used for diagnoses were clinical symptoms, serum thyroxine and TRAb, thyroid ultrasound and orbital computed tomography. Researchers amplified the TCR beta CDR3 regions from RNA transcripts. Primed by the HTBI set, a first-round RT-PCR was run on the TCR CDR3. MiXCR was run by TCRdb on the multiplex PCR reads, yielding one entry per CDR3 protein. The repertoire holds a few hundred thousand distinct CDR3 sequences, with around 45% as singletons. The sample is drawn from a study of T cells in Graves' hyperthyroidism and ophthalmopathy.

Study outcomes and limitations: A model of 13 V-J pairs discriminated ophthalmopathy from stable hyperthyroidism.

This chain uses TRBV29-1 with TRBJ1-2, with D hard to call. The sample was peripheral blood or thyroid tissue (not recorded which). The receptor comes from a woman between 18 and 29 years old with Graves' hyperthyroidism. DNA for the CDR3: TGCAGCGTCCGGACGGATTATGGCTACACCTTC. Translated: CSVRTDYGYTF.